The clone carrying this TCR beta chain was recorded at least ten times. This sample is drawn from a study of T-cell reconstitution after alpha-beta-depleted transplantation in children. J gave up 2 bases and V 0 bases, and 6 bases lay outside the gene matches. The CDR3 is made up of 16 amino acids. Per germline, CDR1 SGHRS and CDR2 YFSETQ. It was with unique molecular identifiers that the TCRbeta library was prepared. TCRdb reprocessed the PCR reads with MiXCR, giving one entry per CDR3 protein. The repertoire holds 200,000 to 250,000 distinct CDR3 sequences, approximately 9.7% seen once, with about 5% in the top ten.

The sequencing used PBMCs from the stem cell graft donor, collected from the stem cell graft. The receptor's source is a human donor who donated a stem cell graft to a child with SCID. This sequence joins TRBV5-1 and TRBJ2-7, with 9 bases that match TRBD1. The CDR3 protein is CASSLEPTGGPYEQYF. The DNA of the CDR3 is TGCGCCAGCAGCTTGGAACCGACAGGGGGACCCTACGAGCAGTACTTC.